This T cell receptor beta chain was sequenced in a study of blood T cell repertoires in COVID-19. Study-level background: The samples span acute and convalescent COVID-19 from the United States, Italy and Spain.

V was clipped by 4 bases and J by 8 bases, with 19 bases between them. The CDR3 is 15 residues long. Germline assignment: CDR1 SNHLY and CDR2 FYNNEI. Here immunoSEQ multiplex PCR was the method, and the copy in TCRdb shows in-frame clones only, minus some. This table holds around 120,000 clones, approximately 68% found once. Sequencing was done on a sample of peripheral blood. This sequence joins TRBV2 and TRBJ2-3, with D perhaps matching TRBD2 (6 bases). This sequence originates from a woman in her 70s with acute or convalescent COVID-19. CDR3 loop: CASSGQGLPGGTQYF. DNA of the CDR3: TGTGCCAGCAGTGGGCAGGGACTGCCTGGGGGTACGCAGTATTTT.